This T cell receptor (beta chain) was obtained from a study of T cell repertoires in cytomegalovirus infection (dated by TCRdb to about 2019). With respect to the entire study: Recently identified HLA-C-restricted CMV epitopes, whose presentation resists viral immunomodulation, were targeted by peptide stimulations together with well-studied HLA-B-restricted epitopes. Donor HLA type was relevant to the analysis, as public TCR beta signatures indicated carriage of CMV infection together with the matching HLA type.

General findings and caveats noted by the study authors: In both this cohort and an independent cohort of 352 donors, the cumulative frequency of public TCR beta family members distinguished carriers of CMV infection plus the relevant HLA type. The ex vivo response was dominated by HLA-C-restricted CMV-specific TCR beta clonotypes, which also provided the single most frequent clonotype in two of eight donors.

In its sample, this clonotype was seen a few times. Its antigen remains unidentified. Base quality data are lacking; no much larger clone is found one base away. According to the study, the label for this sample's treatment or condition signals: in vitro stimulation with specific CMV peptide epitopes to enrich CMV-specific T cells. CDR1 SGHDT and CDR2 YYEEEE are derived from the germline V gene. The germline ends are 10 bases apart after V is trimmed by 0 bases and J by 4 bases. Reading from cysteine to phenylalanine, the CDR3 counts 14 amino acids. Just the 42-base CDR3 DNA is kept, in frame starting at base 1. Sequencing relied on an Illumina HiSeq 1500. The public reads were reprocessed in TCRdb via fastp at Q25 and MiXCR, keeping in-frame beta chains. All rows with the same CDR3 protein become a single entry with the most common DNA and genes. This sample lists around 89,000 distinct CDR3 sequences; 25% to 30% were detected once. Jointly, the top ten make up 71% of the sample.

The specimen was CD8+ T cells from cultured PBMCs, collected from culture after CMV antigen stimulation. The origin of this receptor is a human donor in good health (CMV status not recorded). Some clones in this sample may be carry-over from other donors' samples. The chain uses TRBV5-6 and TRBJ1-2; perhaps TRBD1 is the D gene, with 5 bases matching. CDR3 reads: CASSLGGYRYGYTF. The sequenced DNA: TGTGCCAGCAGCTTGGGGGGGTATCGCTATGGCTACACCTTC.